This T cell receptor beta chain was recorded in a study of T cell repertoires in cytomegalovirus infection. TCRdb re-derived calls from the reads in MiXCR, one entry per CDR3 protein. Of about 360,000 distinct CDR3 sequences listed, 15% to 20% are singletons. In germline, CDR1 is SGHAT, CDR2 FQNNGV. There are 16 residues in the CDR3. V lost 2 bases, J lost 7 bases, and 10 bases stayed unmatched. The source material was PBMCs. V usage is TRBV11-2 and J usage is TRBJ2-1; 8 bases are a match to TRBD2. The receptor was derived from a human donor in good health (CMV status not recorded). Some clones in this sample may be carry-over from other donors' samples. CDR3 nucleotide sequence: TGTGCCAGCAGCTTATCCAGCGGGGGCGGTATGAATGAGCAGTTCTTC. Protein sequence: CASSLSSGGGMNEQFF.